These T cell receptor beta chains were read from a single sample in a study of cytomegalovirus exposure and HLA in healthy donors. Assay used: immunoSEQ multiplex PCR; TCRdb lists only in-frame clones, some missing. This table has 60,000 to 90,000 clones, roughly 82% appearing once. The sample comprised PBMCs. The source of these receptors is a man aged 70-80 years in good health and CMV-seropositive. Each CDR3 is given with its conserved first and last residue. The D gene is left open where the match is weak. Size is stated for part of the rows, as once, few or many counts, or as a class when the clone is expanded.

d_call clone_size j_call v_call cdr3_aa cdr3_nt
TRBD2 . TRBJ2-7 TRBV11-2 CASSLQTSGVHYEQYF TGTGCCAGCAGCCTTCAGACTAGCGGGGTTCACTACGAGCAGTACTTC
. . TRBJ1-2 TRBV5-4 CASSLDGRSYGYTF TGTGCCAGCAGCTTGGACGGCCGGAGCTATGGCTACACCTTC
TRBD1 . TRBJ1-2 TRBV6-6 CASSRDRGDGYTF TGTGCCAGCAGCCGAGACAGGGGGGATGGCTACACCTTC
TRBD1 . TRBJ2-5 TRBV14 CASSQDGDRGVGKTQYF TGTGCCAGCAGCCAAGATGGGGACAGGGGGGTGGGTAAGACCCAGTACTTC
. . TRBJ2-3 TRBV7-2 CASSASRTAGQYF TGTGCCAGCAGCGCCTCTCGGACTGCAGGACAGTATTTT
TRBD1 . TRBJ1-6 TRBV7-9 CASSLGGSSGQGNSPLHF TGTGCCAGCAGCTTAGGGGGAAGTTCGGGACAGGGGAATTCACCCCTCCACTTT
TRBD1 . TRBJ2-5 TRBV7-8 CASSFTRDSIILETQYF TGTGCCAGCAGCTTCACCCGGGACAGCATAATACTAGAGACCCAGTACTTC
. . TRBJ1-2 TRBV7-9 CASSLVATPDYGYTF TGTGCCAGCAGCTTAGTGGCCACCCCTGACTATGGCTACACCTTC
. once TRBJ1-1 TRBV21-1 CASGGGGGNTEAFF TGTGCCAGCGGAGGAGGGGGGGGGAACACTGAAGCTTTCTTT
TRBD1 . TRBJ1-2 TRBV9 CASSEPTGDYGYTF TGTGCCAGCAGCGAACCAACAGGGGACTATGGCTACACCTTC
. . TRBJ1-2 TRBV18 CASSPDSTYGYTF TGTGCCAGCTCACCAGACTCTACCTATGGCTACACCTTC
. few TRBJ2-3 TRBV29-1 CSVVGGLRYGDTQYF TGCAGCGTTGTCGGGGGGCTGCGGTACGGAGATACGCAGTATTTT
. . TRBJ1-2 TRBV5-8 CASSPQGELNYGYTF TGTGCCAGCAGCCCCCAGGGCGAACTTAACTATGGCTACACCTTC
. . TRBJ2-7 TRBV6-5 CASSYSTGSNYEQYF TGTGCCAGCAGTTACTCTACCGGGAGTAACTACGAGCAGTACTTC
. . TRBJ2-7 TRBV28 CASSSSSVPSYEQYF TGTGCCAGCAGTTCCTCTAGCGTGCCCTCCTACGAGCAGTACTTC
. . TRBJ2-7 TRBV6-6 CASSSVPSYEQYF TGTGCCAGCAGTTCAGTTCCTTCCTACGAGCAGTACTTC
. . TRBJ2-3 TRBV5-1 CASSFSSSTDTQYF TGCGCCAGCAGCTTTTCTTCTAGCACAGATACGCAGTATTTT
TRBD2 once TRBJ2-4 TRBV18 CASSPSSGIDGIQYF TGTGCCAGCTCACCCTCTAGCGGGATCGACGGCATTCAGTACTTC
TRBD1 once TRBJ1-5 TRBV11-2 CASSHGQGAQPQHF TGTGCCAGCAGCCATGGACAGGGGGCACAGCCCCAGCATTTT
. few TRBJ1-3 TRBV7-2 CASSFGSGNTIYF TGTGCCAGCAGCTTCGGGTCTGGAAACACCATATATTTT
TRBD1 . TRBJ1-5 TRBV4-1 CASSQPDRGGNQPQHF TGCGCCAGCAGCCAACCGGACAGGGGTGGCAATCAGCCCCAGCATTTT
TRBD1 . TRBJ2-7 TRBV18 CASEGASYEQYF TGTGCCAGCGAGGGGGCGTCCTACGAGCAGTACTTC